The 14 T cell receptor beta chains below were found in one sample sequenced in a study of T cells in Graves' hyperthyroidism and ophthalmopathy. The CDR3 regions of TCR beta were amplified from RNA transcripts. HTBI primers drove first-round RT-PCR of the TCR CDR3. In TCRdb, the multiplex PCR reads were re-called with MiXCR into one record per CDR3 protein. Among about 560,000 distinct CDR3 sequences, under 60% were seen once, and the ten largest hold about 7.9%. The sequenced sample was peripheral blood or thyroid tissue (not recorded which). Every receptor here comes from a woman between 18 and 29 years old with Graves' hyperthyroidism.

The chain combines TRBV10-2 with TRBJ2-7; D perhaps matches TRBD2 (7 bases). The V end was cut by 6 bases, the J end by 10 bases, with 22 bases between. This CDR3 has 14 amino acids. Germline loops: CDR1 WSHSY, CDR2 SAAADI. This CDR3 reads CASSHRGGGGQQYF. The CDR3 DNA reads as TGCGCCAGCAGCCACCGGGGCGGGGGCGGTCAACAGTACTTC.

CDR3 sequence: CASSMGRLGYTF. The CDR3 region has the DNA TGTGCCAGTAGTATGGGCAGGCTTGGCTACACCTTC. The chain is built from TRBV19 and TRBJ1-2; D unclear. With 3 bases removed from V and 7 bases from J, the gap between germline ends came to 9 bases. The V gene's germline CDR1 is LNHDA and CDR2 SQIVND (reference sequence). The CDR3 totals 12 residues.

This chain joins TRBV7-2 and TRBJ1-6, with D possibly being TRBD1 (6 bases). The length of the CDR3 is 16 residues. Trimming stripped 5 bases from V and 6 bases from J, with 17 bases between. Looked up from germline, CDR1 is SGHTA and CDR2 is FQGNSA. CDR3 protein: CASSRARGQANSPLHF. The DNA of the CDR3 is TGTGCCAGCAGCCGTGCCCGGGGGCAAGCTAATTCACCCCTCCACTTT.

Turning to this clonotype: The final CDR3 position lacks the conserved phenylalanine or tryptophan, pointing to a likely read error. It is unclear where the CDR3 begins or ends on the DNA, so no DNA is shown, and the CDR3 is as TCRdb lists it. V is TRBV10-3 and J is TRBJ1-1. The length of the CDR3 is 8 amino acids, counting both ends. The germline gives CDR1 ENHRY, CDR2 SYGVKD. The CDR3 loop is CAISDPTL.

The J gene is TRBJ2-7, the V gene TRBV20-1; D is possibly TRBD1 (5 bases). The CDR3 loop spans 13 amino acids. Germline-derived CDR1 and CDR2 are DFQATT and SNEGSKA (reference sequence). CDR3 sequence: CNAQTTVSYEQYF. Here the CDR3 DNA reads TGCAATGCCCAAACGACAGTCTCCTACGAGCAGTACTTC.

The gene calls are TRBV2 and TRBJ1-6, with 12 positions matching TRBD1. V lost 3 bases and J lost 8; bases outside the gene matches: 5. Germline V gene lookup returns CDR1 SNHLY and CDR2 FYNNEI. This CDR3 spans 16 amino acids. DNA of the CDR3: TGTGCCAGCAGTGACCCGGGACAGGGGGCTGATTCACCCCTCCACTTT. It translates to CASSDPGQGADSPLHF.

This clonotype showed up many times. The chain recombines TRBV24-1 with TRBJ1-5, with D unclear. The CDR3 consists of 14 residues. Trimming took 4 bases from V and 7 from J, leaving 13 bases between them. CDR1 is KGHDR and CDR2 is SFDVKD in the germline V gene. The CDR3 bases are TGTGCCACCAGTGAATCAGAATCCGTGCAGCCCCAGCATTTT. Encoded protein: CATSESESVQPQHF.

On this clonotype itself: This clone may be a read error of a much larger clone one base away. This chain links TRBV2 with TRBJ1-5; weak D call: TRBD1 (6 bases). The CDR3 is made up of 14 amino acids. Between the trimmed V and J ends, which lost 6 bases and 2 bases, there was a span of 11 bases. Germline lookup yields CDR1 SNHLY and CDR2 FYNNEI. CDR3 DNA sequence: TGTGCCAGCAGGGAGGGGGTTGGCAATCAGCCCCAGCATTTT. This encodes CASREGVGNQPQHF.

This chain links TRBV9 with TRBJ1-6, with 10 bases that match TRBD1. The J segment lost 10 bases and the V segment lost 7 bases, leaving 5 bases of the junction unmatched. Germline V gives CDR1 SGDLS, CDR2 YYNGEE. The CDR3 length is 13 residues. CDR3 DNA: TGTGCCAGCCGGGACAGGGGAACGTCACCCCTCCACTTT. Encoded protein: CASRDRGTSPLHF. Complete variable domain (other parts from reference TRBV9 and TRBJ1-6): DSGVTQTPKHLITATGQRVTLRCSPRSGDLSVYWYQQSLDQGLQFLIQYYNGEERAKGNILERFSAQQFPDLHSELNLSSLELGDSALYFCASRDRGTSPLHFGNGTRLTVT.

This chain links TRBV19 with TRBJ2-7; 7 bases are a match to TRBD1. Germline CDR1 and CDR2: LNHDA and SQIVND (reference sequence). The CDR3 runs 17 residues. J lost 0 bases, V lost 6 bases, and 14 bases had no gene match. CDR3 DNA sequence: TGTGCCAGTAGCGGGAAAGGGGGCGATTATGGCTCCTACGAGCAGTACTTC. As protein: CASSGKGGDYGSYEQYF.

The rearrangement links TRBV12-3 or TRBV12-4 to TRBJ1-2; weak D call: TRBD1 (6 bases). This CDR3 has 14 amino acids. V gave up 3 bases and J gave up 4 bases, with 12 bases separating them. CDR3 region: CASSFRDTSYGYTF. The CDR3 nucleotides are TGTGCCAGCAGTTTTAGGGACACATCCTATGGCTACACCTTC.

There are a few counts of this clonotype. The V call is TRBV10-3, the J call TRBJ2-5; D may be TRBD1 (6 bases). The CDR3 has 15 amino acids. From germline, CDR1 is ENHRY and CDR2 SYGVKD. The V end was cut by 0 bases, the J end by 10 bases, with 18 bases between. The DNA of the CDR3 is TGTGCCATCAGTGAGTCCCGCCGACAGGCCGTGGTCCAGTACTTC. Translated: CAISESRRQAVVQYF.

The table lists this clonotype with a count of one. A read error may produce the germline difference seen at one junction end. The CDR3 nucleotides read TGCAGTGGCAGAAGAGCGGGAGGGCACGGGGAGCTGGTTTTT. Amino acids: CSGRRAGGHGELVF. V usage is TRBV20-1 and J usage is TRBJ2-2; 10 bases are a match to TRBD2. This CDR3 is built from 14 residues. CDR1 is DFQATT, CDR2 SNEGSKA, per germline (reference sequence).

The table lists this clonotype with many counts. This sequence joins TRBV14 and TRBJ2-7, with 9 bases lining up with TRBD2. V shed 4 bases, J shed 4 bases, and the junction held 2 bases outside the gene matches. Germline V gene lookup returns CDR1 SGHDN and CDR2 FVKESK. The CDR3 sequence is 13 residues long. The CDR3 protein is CASSPGLAYEQYF. The CDR3 nucleotides are TGTGCCAGCAGCCCCGGACTAGCGTACGAGCAGTACTTC.